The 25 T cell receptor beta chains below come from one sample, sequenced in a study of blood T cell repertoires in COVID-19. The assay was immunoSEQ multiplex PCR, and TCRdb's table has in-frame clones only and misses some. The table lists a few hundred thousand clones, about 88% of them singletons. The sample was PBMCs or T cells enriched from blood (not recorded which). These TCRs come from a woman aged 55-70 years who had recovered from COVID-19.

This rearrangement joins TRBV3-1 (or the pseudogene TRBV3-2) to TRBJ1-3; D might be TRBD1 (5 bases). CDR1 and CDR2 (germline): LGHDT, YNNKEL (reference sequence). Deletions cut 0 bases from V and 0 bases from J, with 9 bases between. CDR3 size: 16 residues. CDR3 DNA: TGTGCCAGCAGCCAAGACCCAGGGTCCTCTGGAAACACCATATATTTT. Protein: CASSQDPGSSGNTIYF.

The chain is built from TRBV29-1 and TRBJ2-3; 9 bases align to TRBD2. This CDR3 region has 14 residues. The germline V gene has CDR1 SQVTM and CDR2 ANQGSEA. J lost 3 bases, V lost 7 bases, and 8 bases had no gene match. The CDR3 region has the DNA TGCAGCGCCCCAGGGGCGGGGGGGACAGATACGCAGTATTTT. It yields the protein CSAPGAGGTDTQYF.

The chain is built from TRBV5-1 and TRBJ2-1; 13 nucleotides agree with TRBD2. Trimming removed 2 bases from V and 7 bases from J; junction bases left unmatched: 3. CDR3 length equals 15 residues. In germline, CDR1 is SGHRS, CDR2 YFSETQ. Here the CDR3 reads CASSLLAGGPNEQFF. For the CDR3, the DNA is TGCGCCAGCAGCTTACTAGCGGGGGGGCCGAATGAGCAGTTCTTC.

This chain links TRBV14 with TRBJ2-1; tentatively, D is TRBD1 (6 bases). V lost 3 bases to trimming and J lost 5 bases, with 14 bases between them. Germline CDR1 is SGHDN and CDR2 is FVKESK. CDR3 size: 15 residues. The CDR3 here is CASSQYRVPNNEQFF. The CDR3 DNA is TGTGCCAGCAGCCAGTACAGGGTCCCCAACAATGAGCAGTTCTTC.

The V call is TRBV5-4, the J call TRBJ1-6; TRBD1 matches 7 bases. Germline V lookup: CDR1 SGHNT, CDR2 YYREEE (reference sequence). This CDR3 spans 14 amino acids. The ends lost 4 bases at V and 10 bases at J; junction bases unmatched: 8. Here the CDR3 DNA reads TGTGCCAGCAGCGAGGACAGGATGAAGTCACCCCTCCACTTT. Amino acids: CASSEDRMKSPLHF.

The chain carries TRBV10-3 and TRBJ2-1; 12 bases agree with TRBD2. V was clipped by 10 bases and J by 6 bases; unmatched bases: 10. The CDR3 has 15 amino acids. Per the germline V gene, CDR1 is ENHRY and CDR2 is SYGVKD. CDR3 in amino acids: CATGLAGNGGNEQFF. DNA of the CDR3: TGTGCCACCGGACTAGCGGGGAATGGGGGCAATGAGCAGTTCTTC.

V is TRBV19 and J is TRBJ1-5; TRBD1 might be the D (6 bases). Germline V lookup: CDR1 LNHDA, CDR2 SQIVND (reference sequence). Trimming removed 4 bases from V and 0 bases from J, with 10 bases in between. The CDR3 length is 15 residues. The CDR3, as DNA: TGTGCCAGTAGTACAGGGGAATTTAGCAATCAGCCCCAGCATTTT. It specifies CASSTGEFSNQPQHF.

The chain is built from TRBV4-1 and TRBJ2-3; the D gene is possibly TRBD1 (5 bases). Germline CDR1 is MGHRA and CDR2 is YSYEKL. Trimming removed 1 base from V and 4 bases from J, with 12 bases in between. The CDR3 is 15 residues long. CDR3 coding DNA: TGCGCCAGCAGCCAAGTTTCAGGGTTTGCAGATACGCAGTATTTT. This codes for CASSQVSGFADTQYF.

CDR3 nucleotide sequence: TGCGCCAGCAGCCGGACACCGAACACTGAAGCTTTCTTT. This gives the protein CASSRTPNTEAFF. The V and J genes are TRBV10-1 and TRBJ1-1, with TRBD1 as a possible D gene (5 bases). Trimming stripped 6 bases from V and 1 base from J, with 9 bases between. Germline V gene data show CDR1 as WNHNN and CDR2 as SYGVQD (reference sequence). This CDR3 comprises 13 residues.

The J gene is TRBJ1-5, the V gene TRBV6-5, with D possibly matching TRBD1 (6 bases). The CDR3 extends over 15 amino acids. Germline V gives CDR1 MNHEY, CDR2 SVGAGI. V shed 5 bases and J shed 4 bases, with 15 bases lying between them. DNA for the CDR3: TGTGCCAGCAGTACTACAGGGAATGTGAATCAGCCCCAGCATTTT. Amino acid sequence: CASSTTGNVNQPQHF.

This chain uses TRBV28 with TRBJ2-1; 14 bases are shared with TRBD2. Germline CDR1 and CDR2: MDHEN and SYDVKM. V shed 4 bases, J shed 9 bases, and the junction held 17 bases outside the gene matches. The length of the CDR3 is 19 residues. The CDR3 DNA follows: TGTGCCAGCAGTTCGCCAGTTATTATGACTAGCGGGGGGGCGGGTGAGCAGTTCTTC. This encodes CASSSPVIMTSGGAGEQFF.

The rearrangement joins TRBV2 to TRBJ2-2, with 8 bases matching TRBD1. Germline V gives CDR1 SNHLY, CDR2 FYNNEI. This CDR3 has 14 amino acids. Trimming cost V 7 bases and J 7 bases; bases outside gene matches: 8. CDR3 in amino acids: CASTVQGADGELFF. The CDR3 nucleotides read TGTGCCAGCACTGTTCAGGGGGCGGACGGGGAGCTGTTTTTT.

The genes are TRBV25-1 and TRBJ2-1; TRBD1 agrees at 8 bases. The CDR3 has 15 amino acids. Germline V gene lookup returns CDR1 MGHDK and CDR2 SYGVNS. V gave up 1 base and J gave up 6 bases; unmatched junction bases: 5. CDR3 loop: CASSESRTGSNEQFF. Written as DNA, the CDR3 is TGTGCCAGCAGTGAATCGCGGACAGGGTCCAATGAGCAGTTCTTC.

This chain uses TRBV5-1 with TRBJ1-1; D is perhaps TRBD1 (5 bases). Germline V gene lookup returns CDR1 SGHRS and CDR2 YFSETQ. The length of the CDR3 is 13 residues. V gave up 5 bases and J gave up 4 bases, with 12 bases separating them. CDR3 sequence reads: CASSRGSGTEAFF. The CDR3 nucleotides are TGCGCCAGCAGTCGGGGGAGTGGCACTGAAGCTTTCTTT.

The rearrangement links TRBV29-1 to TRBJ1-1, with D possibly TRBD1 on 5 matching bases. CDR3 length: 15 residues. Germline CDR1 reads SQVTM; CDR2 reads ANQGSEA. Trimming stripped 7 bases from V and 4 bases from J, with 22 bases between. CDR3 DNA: TGCAGCGCTACTGGGGCCCTTGTGTCGGGCACTGAAGCTTTCTTT. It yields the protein CSATGALVSGTEAFF.

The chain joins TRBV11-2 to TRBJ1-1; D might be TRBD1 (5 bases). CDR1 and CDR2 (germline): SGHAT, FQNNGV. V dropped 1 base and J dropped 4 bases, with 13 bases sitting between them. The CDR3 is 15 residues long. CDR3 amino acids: CASSLGHGGSTEAFF. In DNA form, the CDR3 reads TGTGCCAGCAGCTTAGGACATGGGGGGTCCACTGAAGCTTTCTTT.

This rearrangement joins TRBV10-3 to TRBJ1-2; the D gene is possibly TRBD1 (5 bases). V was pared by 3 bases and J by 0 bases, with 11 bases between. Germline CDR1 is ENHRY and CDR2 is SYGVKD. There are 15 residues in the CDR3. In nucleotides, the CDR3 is TGTGCCATCAGTGAAGGGCAGGGTTCTAACTATGGCTACACCTTC. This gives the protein CAISEGQGSNYGYTF.

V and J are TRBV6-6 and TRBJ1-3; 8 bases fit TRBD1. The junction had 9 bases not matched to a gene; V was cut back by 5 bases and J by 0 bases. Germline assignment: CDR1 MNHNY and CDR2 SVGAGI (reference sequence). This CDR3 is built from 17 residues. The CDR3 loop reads CASSQQGTGYSGNTIYF. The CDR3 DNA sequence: TGTGCCAGCAGTCAACAGGGGACAGGTTACTCTGGAAACACCATATATTTT.

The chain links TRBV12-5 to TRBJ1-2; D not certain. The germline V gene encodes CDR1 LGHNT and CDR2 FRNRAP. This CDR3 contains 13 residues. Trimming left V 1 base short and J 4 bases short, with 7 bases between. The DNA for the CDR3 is TGTGCTAGTGGTTTGGATGAGGGCTATGGCTACACCTTC. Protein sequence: CASGLDEGYGYTF.

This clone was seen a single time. CDR3 in DNA: TGTGCCAGCAGCAAATTATTGTTCTTCTACGAGCAGTACGTC. It encodes CASSKLLFFYEQYV. This chain uses TRBV21-1 with TRBJ2-7; TRBD2, the D gene given by the table, was not confirmed from the DNA. TRBV21-1 is described as a pseudogene. The CDR3 is made up of 14 amino acids.

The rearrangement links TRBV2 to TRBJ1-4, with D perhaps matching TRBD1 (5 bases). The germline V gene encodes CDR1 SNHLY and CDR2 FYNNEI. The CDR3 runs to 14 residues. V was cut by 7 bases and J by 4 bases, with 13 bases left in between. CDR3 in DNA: TGTGCCAGCAAGGGAATGGGACTTAATGAAAAACTGTTTTTT. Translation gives CASKGMGLNEKLFF.

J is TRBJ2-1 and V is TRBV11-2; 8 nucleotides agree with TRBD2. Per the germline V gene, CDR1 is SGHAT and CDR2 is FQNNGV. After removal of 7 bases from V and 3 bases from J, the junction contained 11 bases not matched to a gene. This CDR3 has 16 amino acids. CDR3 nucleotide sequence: TGTGCCAGCACCTTTCAGAGGACTAGCATCTACAATGAGCAGTTCTTC. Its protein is CASTFQRTSIYNEQFF.

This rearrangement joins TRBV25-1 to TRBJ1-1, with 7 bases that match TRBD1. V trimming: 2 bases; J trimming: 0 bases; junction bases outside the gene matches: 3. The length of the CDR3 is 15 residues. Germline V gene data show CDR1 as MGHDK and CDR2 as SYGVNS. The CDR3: CASSERTGLNTEAFF. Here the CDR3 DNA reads TGTGCCAGCAGTGAACGGACAGGCCTGAACACTGAAGCTTTCTTT.

The CDR3 coding sequence is TGTGCCAGCACAGGCGTAGAGGGCTACACCTTC. The encoded protein is CASTGVEGYTF. V gene TRBV2 combines with J gene TRBJ1-2, with D unresolved. Germline V gives CDR1 SNHLY, CDR2 FYNNEI. With 7 bases removed from V and 8 bases from J, the gap between germline ends came to 11 bases. The CDR3 is 11 amino acids.

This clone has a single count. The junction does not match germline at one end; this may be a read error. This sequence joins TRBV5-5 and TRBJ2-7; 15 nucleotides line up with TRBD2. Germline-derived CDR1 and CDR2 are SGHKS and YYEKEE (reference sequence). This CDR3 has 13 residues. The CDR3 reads CASSLPGLAGGTF. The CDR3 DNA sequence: TGTGCCAGCAGCTTACCGGGACTAGCGGGGGGAACCTTC.